This T cell receptor (beta chain) derives from a study of cytomegalovirus exposure and HLA in healthy donors. At the level of the study: The same platform was used for the roughly 120 validation repertoires as for the roughly 700 first-cohort repertoires, as reported in a later analysis. Study-level results: Most TCR sequences proved rare, with some public TCRs found in many donors. Reportedly, cytomegalovirus status was diagnosed with high sensitivity and specificity.

Generated by immunoSEQ multiplex PCR, the TCRdb table keeps only in-frame clones and is missing some. The sample yields 200,000 to 250,000 clones, over 80% seen once. For this clone: Its antigen remains unknown.

The clonotype was recovered from a woman in her twenties or thirties in good health and CMV-seropositive. Specimen: PBMCs.

The CDR3 loop reads CASTHPGANEKLFF. The CDR3 DNA reads TGTGCCAGCACTCATCCAGGGGCTAATGAAAAACTGTTTTTT. The V gene is TRBV25-1, the J gene TRBJ1-4; D is possibly TRBD1 (6 bases). Germline V CDR1 and CDR2: MGHDK, SYGVNS. This CDR3 has 14 amino acids. V lost 7 bases and J lost 3, with 12 bases in between.